These 9 T cell receptor beta chains were all obtained from the same sample, sequenced in a study of a mutant IDH1 vaccine in newly diagnosed glioma. The repertoire was sequenced with immunoSEQ multiplex PCR; TCRdb's copy has only in-frame clones and lacks some. Among around 100,000 clones, nearly 90% were seen once, and the ten largest hold approximately 0.8%. Time point of the sample: week 47, end of study. Doses comprised 300 ug of mutant IDH1 20-mer peptide each, plus topical imiquimod. These receptors have no identified antigens. Sample: PBMCs, taken from a glioma patient whose treatment included an IDH1 peptide vaccine. These receptors were collected from a woman aged 50 to 60 with glioma.

The rearrangement joins TRBV6-5 to TRBJ2-7; a weak D match, TRBD1 (5 bases). Between the trimmed V and J ends, which lost 2 bases and 1 base, there was a span of 12 bases. CDR3 length: 15 residues. Germline V lookup: CDR1 MNHEY, CDR2 SVGAGI. Here the CDR3 reads CASSYPRAGSYEQYF. For the CDR3, the DNA is TGTGCCAGCAGTTACCCTCGGGCAGGGTCCTACGAGCAGTACTTC.

This sequence joins TRBV19 and TRBJ1-2; D is perhaps TRBD1 (6 bases). Germline V gene lookup returns CDR1 LNHDA and CDR2 SQIVND (reference sequence). V lost 4 bases and J 4 bases, leaving 10 bases between the germline ends. The CDR3 has 13 amino acids. The CDR3 loop is CASSSTGPYGYTF. CDR3 coding DNA: TGTGCCAGTAGTAGTACAGGGCCCTATGGCTACACCTTC.

The V and J genes are TRBV19 and TRBJ2-7; TRBD1 aligns across 10 bases. The germline CDR1 and CDR2 sequences are LNHDA and SQIVND (reference sequence). Germline trimming cut 10 bases from V and 1 base from J; bases unmatched to any gene: 10. This CDR3 is 15 amino acids long. CDR3 DNA: TGTGCCACCCGTCAAGGACAGGGGGTTTCCTACGAGCAGTACTTC. It translates to CATRQGQGVSYEQYF.

The chain carries TRBV13 and TRBJ2-7, with TRBD2 matching over 9 bases. Germline V gene data show CDR1 as PRHDT and CDR2 as FYEKMQ (reference sequence). J lost 3 bases, V lost 0 bases, and 6 bases had no gene match. The CDR3 is 16 residues long. CDR3 DNA sequence: TGTGCCAGCAGCTTAGGGTTGGCGGGAGGGGTCTACGAGCAGTACTTC. Its translation is CASSLGLAGGVYEQYF. Based on the CDR3 plus reference TRBV13 and TRBJ2-7, the full variable domain is AAGVIQSPRHLIKEKRETATLKCYPIPRHDTVYWYQQGPGQDPQFLISFYEKMQSDKGSIPDRFSAQQFSDYHSELNMSSLELGDSALYFCASSLGLAGGVYEQYFGPGTRLTVT.

This chain connects TRBV6-5 to TRBJ1-5; 7 nucleotides line up with TRBD1. V shed 6 bases, J shed 0 bases, and the junction held 5 bases outside the gene matches. There are 15 residues in the CDR3. The V gene's germline CDR1 is MNHEY and CDR2 SVGAGI. CDR3 nucleotides: TGTGCCAGCAGCCCCAGGGGGAATAGCAATCAGCCCCAGCATTTT. It is translated as CASSPRGNSNQPQHF.

V gene TRBV11-2 combines with J gene TRBJ1-1; the D gene is possibly TRBD1 (6 bases). Germline V gives CDR1 SGHAT, CDR2 FQNNGV. The CDR3 is 16 residues long. V was shortened by 1 base and J by 2 bases, with 14 bases between the two germline ends. The CDR3 DNA follows: TGTGCCAGCAGCTTAGGGGGGACAAGGATTAACACTGAAGCTTTCTTT. Translation: CASSLGGTRINTEAFF.

The V call is TRBV6-1, the J call TRBJ2-7; perhaps D is TRBD1 or TRBD2 (6 bases each). CDR3 length equals 13 residues. Trimming removed 3 bases at V and 8 bases at J, with 14 bases between. CDR1 is MNHNS, CDR2 SASEGT, per germline. The CDR3 here is CASSDSFGGQQYF. DNA of the CDR3: TGTGCCAGCAGTGACTCCTTCGGGGGCCAGCAGTACTTC.

The V gene is TRBV2, the J gene TRBJ1-5, with a tentative D call TRBD1 (5 bases). The CDR3 is 16 residues long. Germline V gene sequence: CDR1 SNHLY, CDR2 FYNNEI. V was pared by 6 bases and J by 1 base, with 16 bases between. CDR3 residues: CASSLEGRWSNQPQHF. The CDR3 coding sequence is TGTGCCAGCAGCCTGGAGGGGCGGTGGAGCAATCAGCCCCAGCATTTT.

This clone was counted a few times. The rearrangement joins TRBV27 to TRBJ2-1; the match to TRBD2 covers 11 bases. V lost 6 bases to trimming and J lost 8 bases; unmatched junction nucleotides: 6. This CDR3 comprises 14 residues. CDR1 and CDR2 (germline): MNHEY, SMNVEV (reference sequence). CDR3 region: CASSSSGRRHEQFF. DNA of the CDR3: TGTGCCAGCAGCTCTAGCGGGAGGAGGCATGAGCAGTTCTTC.